This T cell receptor (beta chain) emerged from a study of T-cell memory formation after mild COVID-19. Between the trimmed V and J ends, which lost 4 bases and 2 bases, there was a span of 10 bases. In germline, CDR1 is SGHRS, CDR2 YFSETQ. The CDR3 sequence is 15 residues long. As regards this clonotype: The antigen remains undetermined.

Libraries for TCRalpha and TCRbeta carried sample barcodes and unique molecular identifiers via 5'RACE. TCRdb analysed the 5' RACE reads with MiXCR anew, one entry per CDR3 protein. The sample lists 350,000 to 400,000 distinct CDR3 sequences, around 14% seen once, with less than 25% in the top ten. Study outcomes and limitations: A second wave expanding day 15 to 37 was CD4+-biased; contracting clones were balanced.

The sample taken for sequencing was PBMCs or a T cell subset sorted from them (not recorded which). The TCR was taken from a man younger than 35 who had mild COVID-19 (a few samples of this study predate the infection). Cell type and time point are not known. The rearrangement links TRBV5-1 to TRBJ2-6, with D unresolved. The DNA for the CDR3 is TGCGCCAGCAGCCCGGACCCACCTGGGGCCAACGTCCTGACTTTC. Protein sequence: CASSPDPPGANVLTF.